A single sample gave rise to the 25 T cell receptor beta chains below, sequenced in a study of shared clonotypes between healthy human individuals. Profiling relied on immunoSEQ multiplex PCR, and the TCRdb table lists in-frame clones only, not all of them. Counted here are some 1.5 million clones, under 99% occurring once; the ten biggest clones make up 0.4% to 0.45%. Sequences were obtained from naive CD4+ T cells sorted from blood. The subset here: CD45RA+ positively selected. Receptor source: a man aged 25 to 40 in good health.

The V call is TRBV6-1, the J call TRBJ2-5, with TRBD2 as a possible D gene (6 bases). The CDR3 length is 13 residues. The V end was cut by 8 bases, the J end by 5 bases, with 15 bases between. Germline-derived CDR1 and CDR2 are MNHNS and SASEGT. CDR3 sequence reads: CASGLLAVETQYF. The CDR3 DNA reads TGTGCCAGCGGTCTGTTAGCGGTGGAGACCCAGTACTTC.

This clone was observed a single time. V is TRBV28 and J is TRBJ1-4, with 11 nucleotides matching TRBD1. The V and J ends lost 7 bases and 3 bases, in that order; junction bases with no gene match: 10. The CDR3 is 17 amino acids. Germline CDR1 reads MDHEN; CDR2 reads SYDVKM. The CDR3 is CASTTPGTGGSNEKLFF. DNA of the CDR3: TGTGCCAGCACCACTCCCGGGACAGGGGGGTCTAATGAAAAACTGTTTTTT.

The chain combines TRBV5-4 with TRBJ2-7; 8 positions match TRBD2. Germline V gives CDR1 SGHNT, CDR2 YYREEE (reference sequence). This CDR3 spans 14 amino acids. The V gene end was trimmed by 4 bases and the J gene end by 2 bases; junction bases not matched to a gene: 5. CDR3 amino acids: CASSRVGGAYEQYF. The CDR3 DNA follows: TGTGCCAGCAGCCGGGTCGGGGGGGCCTACGAGCAGTACTTC.

The V call is TRBV5-5, the J call TRBJ1-4, with TRBD1 matching 8 bases. This CDR3 region has 14 residues. Trimming removed 3 bases from V and 4 bases from J; junction bases left unmatched: 2. Germline CDR1 is SGHKS and CDR2 is YYEKEE (reference sequence). The chain's CDR3 is CASSSGQVNEKLFF. The CDR3 DNA reads as TGTGCCAGCAGCTCGGGACAGGTTAATGAAAAACTGTTTTTT.

The chain joins TRBV28 to TRBJ2-1, with a possible D match to TRBD2 (7 bases). Germline V lookup: CDR1 MDHEN, CDR2 SYDVKM. CDR3 size: 15 residues. Trimming removed 3 bases from V and 4 bases from J, with 13 bases in between. In DNA, the CDR3 is TGTGCCAGCAGTTTGAGGGGGGAGGGATACAATGAGCAGTTCTTC. This codes for CASSLRGEGYNEQFF.

V usage is TRBV5-1 and J usage is TRBJ2-3; TRBD2 matches at 8 bases. V shed 3 bases, J shed 4 bases, and the junction held 7 bases outside the gene matches. This CDR3 is built from 15 residues. Germline lookup yields CDR1 SGHRS and CDR2 YFSETQ. The CDR3 coding sequence is TGCGCCAGCAGCTCCGGACTAGCTATTCCAGATACGCAGTATTTT. The encoded protein is CASSSGLAIPDTQYF.

The chain links TRBV6-6 to TRBJ2-5, with D perhaps TRBD1 (5 bases). CDR1 MNHNY and CDR2 SVGAGI come from the germline V gene (reference sequence). Trimming removed 2 bases from V and 4 bases from J, with 14 bases in between. The CDR3 sequence is 15 residues long. Here the CDR3 reads CASSYTSGFSETQYF. Here the CDR3 DNA reads TGTGCCAGCAGTTACACCTCAGGGTTTTCAGAGACCCAGTACTTC.

This clone was picked up one time. This chain joins TRBV7-9 and TRBJ2-7; D is ambiguous. Germline CDR1 and CDR2: SEHNR and FQNEAQ (reference sequence). V lost 2 bases and J lost 2, with 10 bases in between. CDR3 size: 14 residues. For the CDR3, the DNA is TGTGCCAGCAGCTTACCTGTCCCCCCCTACGAGCAGTACTTC. This sequence encodes CASSLPVPPYEQYF.

Concerning this clone itself: Within the sample, other DNA sequences also encode this same CDR3. The chain has TRBV19 and TRBJ2-5, with D unresolved. The germline V and J ends were trimmed by 5 bases and 5 bases, with 6 bases remaining between them. Germline V lookup: CDR1 LNHDA, CDR2 SQIVND (reference sequence). This CDR3 is 11 amino acids long. The CDR3 DNA follows: TGTGCCAGTAGTGGTCGTGAGACCCAGTACTTC. Encoded protein: CASSGRETQYF.

The chain carries TRBV28 and TRBJ2-7; the match to TRBD1 covers 9 bases. Germline CDR1 is MDHEN and CDR2 is SYDVKM. This CDR3 comprises 13 residues. V shed 8 bases and J 2 bases; nucleotides not matched to a gene: 4. The DNA for the CDR3 is TGTGCCAGCGGTAGGACAGGGGCCTACGAGCAGTACTTC. Translating it yields CASGRTGAYEQYF.

V is TRBV27 and J is TRBJ2-2, with D unclear. The CDR3 loop spans 15 amino acids. Trimming removed 3 bases at V and 1 base at J, with 9 bases between. Germline V gene lookup returns CDR1 MNHEY and CDR2 SMNVEV (reference sequence). The CDR3: CASSLTLLNTGELFF. In nucleotides, the CDR3 is TGTGCCAGCAGTTTGACACTCCTGAACACCGGGGAGCTGTTTTTT.

This clone was observed a single time. The CDR3 sequence is CSVELGQLTGELFF. The CDR3 nucleotides are TGCAGCGTGGAACTGGGACAGCTCACCGGGGAGCTGTTTTTT. The chain couples TRBV29-1 to TRBJ2-2; TRBD1 agrees at 7 bases. V trimming: 6 bases; J trimming: 4 bases; junction bases outside the gene matches: 8. CDR3 size: 14 residues. Germline V gene sequence: CDR1 SQVTM, CDR2 ANQGSEA.

V and J are TRBV6-4 and TRBJ2-7; 7 positions agree with TRBD1. The CDR3 has 17 residues. The trim removed 0 bases at V and 2 bases at J, leaving 10 bases unmatched. Per germline, CDR1 MRHNA and CDR2 SNTAGT. The CDR3: CASSDSRSRDSPYEQYF. Written as DNA, the CDR3 is TGTGCCAGCAGTGACTCGAGGTCAAGGGACAGCCCCTACGAGCAGTACTTC.

This chain joins TRBV27 and TRBJ2-7, with D perhaps TRBD2 (6 bases). The CDR3 is made up of 15 amino acids. V gave up 2 bases and J gave up 0 bases, with 11 bases separating them. Per the germline V gene, CDR1 is MNHEY and CDR2 is SMNVEV (reference sequence). The CDR3 spells CASSLNPGSSYEQYF. DNA of the CDR3: TGTGCCAGCAGTTTAAACCCCGGGAGCTCCTACGAGCAGTACTTC.

The rearrangement uses TRBV10-2 and TRBJ1-5; 7 nucleotides line up with TRBD1. V dropped 8 bases and J dropped 5; count of bases not matched to a gene: 6. Germline V gene data show CDR1 as WSHSY and CDR2 as SAAADI. This CDR3 spans 13 amino acids. This CDR3 reads CASGGTVYQPQHF. The CDR3 bases are TGCGCCAGCGGTGGGACAGTCTATCAGCCCCAGCATTTT.

The chain recombines TRBV7-2 with TRBJ2-3; no clear D gene. The CDR3 length is 16 residues. The V gene's germline CDR1 is SGHTA and CDR2 FQGNSA. The V and J ends lost 1 base and 2 bases respectively, with 13 bases between them. The CDR3 sequence is CASSLGSRLDTDTQYF. The CDR3 DNA reads as TGTGCCAGCAGCTTAGGTTCCAGGTTGGACACAGATACGCAGTATTTT.

This sequence joins TRBV5-4 and TRBJ2-3; D is unclear. Trimming left V 0 bases short and J 4 bases short, with 6 bases between. Looked up from germline, CDR1 is SGHNT and CDR2 is YYREEE (reference sequence). The CDR3 length is 13 residues. The DNA of the CDR3 is TGTGCCAGCAGCTTGGAGAGCGCAGATACGCAGTATTTT. This translates into CASSLESADTQYF. Together with reference TRBV5-4 and TRBJ2-3, the CDR3 gives the full variable domain: ETGVTQSPTHLIKTRGQQVTLRCSSQSGHNTVSWYQQALGQGPQFIFQYYREEENGRGNFPPRFSGLQFPNYSSELNVNALELDDSALYLCASSLESADTQYFGPGTRLTVL.

V and J are TRBV18 and TRBJ1-4; TRBD1 might be the D (5 bases). The germline gives CDR1 KGHSH, CDR2 LQKENI. V was cut by 0 bases and J by 5 bases, with 10 bases left in between. This CDR3 comprises 15 residues. The CDR3 DNA is TGTGCCAGCTCACCACCGGGGGGGTTGAATGAAAAACTGTTTTTT. Translated, it gives CASSPPGGLNEKLFF. The full variable domain, with the rest looked up from reference TRBV18 and TRBJ1-4, is NAGVMQNPRHLVRRRGQEARLRCSPMKGHSHVYWYRQLPEEGLKFMVYLQKENIIDESGMPKERFSAEFPKEGPSILRIQQVVRGDSAAYFCASSPPGGLNEKLFFGSGTQLSVL.

The rearrangement links TRBV11-2 to TRBJ2-1; D is undetermined. Germline CDR1 is SGHAT and CDR2 is FQNNGV. Deletions cut 5 bases from V and 2 bases from J, with 13 bases between. The CDR3 loop spans 15 amino acids. CDR3 coding DNA: TGTGCCAGCAGCCTCGTTACGGTAACCTACAATGAGCAGTTCTTC. Translated: CASSLVTVTYNEQFF.

The chain uses TRBV7-6 and TRBJ1-1, with 8 bases matching TRBD1. CDR3 length: 15 amino acids. Germline V gives CDR1 SGHVS, CDR2 FNYEAQ. Unmatched junction bases numbered 5, after V lost 2 bases and J lost 3 bases. As DNA, the CDR3 is TGTGCCAGCAGCTTAATCAGGGGGCGAGACACTGAAGCTTTCTTT. Amino acid sequence: CASSLIRGRDTEAFF.

This chain uses TRBV30 with TRBJ2-1; 8 bases are a match to TRBD2. The CDR3 covers 16 residues. Germline values: CDR1 GTSNPN, CDR2 SVGIG (reference sequence). Trimming at V came to 0 bases and at J to 4 bases, leaving 8 bases not matched to a gene. Written as DNA, the CDR3 is TGTGCCTGGAGTGTACTTGTAGCGGGAATATACAATGAGCAGTTCTTC. It codes for CAWSVLVAGIYNEQFF.

About this clone itself: Its ends do not fully match the called genes, so a read error is possible. The chain employs TRBV2 and TRBJ2-1; D may be TRBD1 or TRBD2 (5 bases each). CDR3 size: 17 residues. From germline, CDR1 is SNHLY and CDR2 FYNNEI. The CDR3 region is CASREGGIGTRWNEQFF. The CDR3 DNA reads TGTGCCAGCAGGGAAGGAGGTATAGGGACGAGGTGGAATGAGCAGTTCTTC.

V is TRBV7-9 and J is TRBJ1-4; maybe TRBD1 (5 bases). Trimming took off 3 bases at V and 6 bases at J, with 11 bases between the two ends. Germline CDR1 SEHNR, CDR2 FQNEAQ (reference sequence). CDR3 size: 14 residues. The CDR3 sequence is CASSLRQTHEKLFF. The CDR3 DNA reads as TGTGCCAGCAGCTTGCGACAGACCCATGAAAAACTGTTTTTT.

The rearrangement joins TRBV7-9 to TRBJ2-3, with 10 bases fitting TRBD2. In germline, CDR1 is SEHNR, CDR2 FQNEAQ (reference sequence). The V segment lost 1 base and the J segment 1 base; nucleotides outside the gene matches: 8. CDR3 length: 18 amino acids. CDR3 loop: CASSLGSSGRARTDTQYF. Here the CDR3 DNA reads TGTGCCAGCAGCTTAGGTTCCAGCGGGAGGGCCCGCACAGATACGCAGTATTTT.

The chain is built from TRBV10-2 and TRBJ2-7; 9 positions agree with TRBD1. The V gene's germline CDR1 is WSHSY and CDR2 SAAADI. The V and J ends lost 7 bases and 4 bases, in that order; junction bases with no gene match: 5. CDR3 length equals 13 residues. The CDR3 sequence is CASMTGQGYEQYF. The CDR3 bases are TGCGCCAGCATGACGGGACAGGGTTACGAGCAGTACTTC.